A selection of T cell receptor beta chains follows, all from one sample in a study of human T cells and chemical hapten exposure. TCRdb processed the RACE reads anew with MiXCR; each CDR3 protein has one entry. The repertoire has about 380,000 distinct CDR3 sequences, 5% to 6.5% of them found once; the top ten carry just over 2.5%. Sequencing used whole blood, obtained in connection with sensitization to the hapten diphenylcyclopropenone (DPC). All receptors derive from a woman aged 50 to 60 with alopecia areata. Some clones in this sample may be carry-over from other donors' samples. The CDR3 runs from the conserved cysteine through the conserved F or W. The order of the fields is D gene, J gene, V gene, clone size, CDR3 protein, CDR3 DNA. D genes are given only for firm matches. Size is omitted from some rows. Given values are once, few, many or a class for expanded clones.

D: -; J: TRBJ1-4; V: TRBV5-4; size: many; CDR3: CASSLDPGSNEKLFF; DNA: TGTGCCAGCAGCTTGGACCCGGGCTCTAATGAAAAACTGTTTTTT
D: TRBD1; J: TRBJ1-2; V: TRBV13; size: -; CDR3: CASSLTGGGIGNYGYTF; DNA: TGTGCCAGCAGCTTAACAGGGGGCGGAATAGGGAACTATGGCTACACCTTC
D: TRBD2; J: TRBJ2-3; V: TRBV20-1; size: many; CDR3: CSALGTSGRGITDTQYF; DNA: TGCAGTGCCCTTGGGACTAGCGGGAGGGGGATCACAGATACGCAGTATTTT
D: TRBD1; J: TRBJ2-2; V: TRBV10-3; size: many; CDR3: CALGQGVPGELFF; DNA: TGTGCCTTGGGACAGGGTGTCCCCGGGGAGCTGTTTTTT
D: -; J: TRBJ2-1; V: TRBV12-3/TRBV12-4; size: many; CDR3: CASSIGLLPVF; DNA: TGTGCCAGCAGTATCGGACTGCTCCCGGTCTTC
D: -; J: TRBJ1-5; V: TRBV5-6; size: -; CDR3: CASSLGGRSNQPQHF; DNA: TGTGCCAGCAGCTTGGGGGGCCGCAGCAATCAGCCCCAGCATTTT
D: -; J: TRBJ2-5; V: TRBV3-1; size: many; CDR3: CASGLQGGPETQYF; DNA: TGTGCCAGCGGACTGCAGGGGGGGCCTGAGACCCAGTACTTC
D: TRBD2; J: TRBJ2-7; V: TRBV20-1; size: few; CDR3: CSVGTSGAYEQYF; DNA: TGCAGTGTCGGGACTAGCGGGGCCTACGAGCAGTACTTC
D: TRBD2; J: TRBJ2-3; V: TRBV29-1; size: many; CDR3: CSALPSGGADTQYF; DNA: TGCAGCGCCCTACCTAGCGGTGGTGCAGATACGCAGTATTTT
D: TRBD1; J: TRBJ1-5; V: TRBV4-1; size: few; CDR3: CASSQNPGTANNQPQHF; DNA: TGCGCCAGCAGCCAAAATCCCGGGACAGCTAACAATCAGCCCCAGCATTTT
D: -; J: TRBJ2-7; V: TRBV7-2; size: many; CDR3: CASSFGGTTYEQYF; DNA: TGTGCCAGCAGCTTCGGCGGGACCACCTACGAGCAGTACTTC
D: TRBD1; J: TRBJ1-1; V: TRBV4-2; size: many; CDR3: CASSSRGGSEAFF; DNA: TGTGCCAGCAGCTCCAGGGGGGGCAGTGAAGCTTTCTTT
D: TRBD1; J: TRBJ2-7; V: TRBV3-1; size: -; CDR3: CASSQVDRGEQYF; DNA: TGTGCCAGCAGCCAAGTGGACAGGGGCGAGCAGTACTTC
D: TRBD1; J: TRBJ1-2; V: TRBV6-1; size: -; CDR3: CASSVDSGTAGYTF; DNA: TGTGCCAGCAGTGTGGACTCCGGGACAGCTGGCTACACCTTC
D: TRBD2; J: TRBJ2-2; V: TRBV7-2; size: many; CDR3: CASSFLAGGPPGGELFF; DNA: TGTGCCAGCAGCTTCCTAGCGGGGGGGCCCCCAGGCGGGGAGCTGTTTTTT
D: -; J: TRBJ2-7; V: TRBV27; size: many; CDR3: CASSRAGLEQYF; DNA: TGTGCCAGCAGTCGGGCGGGATTGGAGCAGTACTTC
D: TRBD2; J: TRBJ2-7; V: TRBV9; size: many; CDR3: CASSVGSGFSYEQYF; DNA: TGTGCCAGCAGCGTAGGTAGCGGGTTCTCCTACGAGCAGTACTTC
D: -; J: TRBJ2-3; V: TRBV3-1; size: many; CDR3: CASSQGSDTQYF; DNA: TGTGCCAGCAGCCAAGGATCAGATACGCAGTATTTT
D: -; J: TRBJ2-5; V: TRBV9; size: few; CDR3: CASSLGRFSQETQYF; DNA: TGTGCCAGCAGCCTCGGACGATTCTCCCAAGAGACCCAGTACTTC
D: TRBD1; J: TRBJ2-5; V: TRBV13; size: many; CDR3: CASSSVPTGSVTQYF; DNA: TGTGCCAGCAGCTCAGTACCGACAGGGAGTGTGACCCAGTACTTC
D: -; J: TRBJ2-7; V: TRBV10-3; size: -; CDR3: CAISEAPPDSYYEQYF; DNA: TGTGCCATCAGTGAGGCCCCCCCGGACTCTTACTACGAGCAGTACTTC
D: -; J: TRBJ1-1; V: TRBV28; size: many; CDR3: CASSKSGVSTEAFF; DNA: TGTGCCAGCAGCAAAAGCGGGGTCTCCACTGAAGCTTTCTTT
D: -; J: TRBJ1-4; V: TRBV27; size: few; CDR3: CASSAGTNEKLFF; DNA: TGTGCCAGCAGCGCTGGAACTAATGAAAAACTGTTTTTT
D: -; J: TRBJ2-3; V: TRBV6-2/TRBV6-3; size: many; CDR3: CASTSGQPPDTQYF; DNA: TGTGCCAGCACCAGTGGACAGCCCCCAGATACGCAGTATTTT
D: -; J: TRBJ2-5; V: TRBV7-2; size: -; CDR3: CASSLQPLAETQYF; DNA: TGTGCCAGCAGCTTGCAGCCATTGGCGGAGACCCAGTACTTC
D: -; J: TRBJ2-3; V: TRBV14; size: -; CDR3: CASSQARPDTQYF; DNA: TGTGCCAGCAGCCAAGCCCGGCCAGATACGCAGTATTTT
D: -; J: TRBJ1-6; V: TRBV3-1; size: -; CDR3: CASSLIGVDSPLHF; DNA: TGTGCCAGCAGCCTGATAGGGGTCGATTCACCCCTCCACTTT
D: -; J: TRBJ1-1; V: TRBV21-1; size: many; CDR3: CASSRDMDTEAFF; DNA: TGTGCCAGCAGCAGGGATATGGACACTGAAGCTTTCTTT
D: -; J: TRBJ2-1; V: TRBV13; size: few; CDR3: CASSARGAGYNEQFF; DNA: TGTGCCAGCAGCGCCCGGGGGGCAGGATACAATGAGCAGTTCTTC
D: TRBD1; J: TRBJ1-1; V: TRBV6-6; size: few; CDR3: CASSADRRLAEAFF; DNA: TGTGCCAGCAGTGCGGACAGGCGGTTGGCTGAAGCTTTCTTT
D: -; J: TRBJ2-1; V: TRBV4-1; size: many; CDR3: CASSQDAWGGAGKDEQFF; DNA: TGCGCCAGCAGCCAAGATGCCTGGGGTGGGGCAGGGAAAGATGAGCAGTTCTTC
D: -; J: TRBJ2-6; V: TRBV21-1; size: -; CDR3: CASSGRDRVPGANVLTF; DNA: TGTGCCAGCAGCGGCCGGGACAGGGTCCCCGGGGCCAACGTCCTGACTTTC
D: -; J: TRBJ2-7; V: TRBV20-1; size: many; CDR3: CSARGGGVAETVDEQYF; DNA: TGCAGTGCTAGAGGTGGTGGGGTAGCGGAGACCGTTGACGAGCAGTACTTC
D: -; J: TRBJ2-7; V: TRBV12-3/TRBV12-4; size: few; CDR3: CASSFSPDGIYEQYF; DNA: TGTGCCAGCAGTTTCTCGCCTGACGGGATCTACGAGCAGTACTTC
D: -; J: TRBJ1-5; V: TRBV5-5; size: few; CDR3: CASSLGLTTSNQPQHF; DNA: TGTGCCAGCAGCCTTGGACTTACGACGAGCAATCAGCCCCAGCATTTT
D: -; J: TRBJ2-3; V: TRBV7-6; size: many; CDR3: CASSSGPYTDTQYF; DNA: TGTGCCAGCAGCTCCGGGCCGTACACAGATACGCAGTATTTT
D: -; J: TRBJ1-1; V: TRBV9; size: -; CDR3: CASSVVVNTEAFF; DNA: TGTGCCAGCAGCGTAGTGGTGAACACTGAAGCTTTCTTT
D: TRBD1; J: TRBJ1-1; V: TRBV5-1; size: many; CDR3: CASSLGGGAGTEAFF; DNA: TGCGCCAGCAGCTTAGGAGGGGGCGCGGGGACTGAAGCTTTCTTT
D: -; J: TRBJ2-7; V: TRBV7-2; size: -; CDR3: CASSLTPYVEQYF; DNA: TGTGCCAGCAGCTTAACACCCTATGTCGAGCAGTACTTC
D: -; J: TRBJ2-7; V: TRBV29-1; size: many; CDR3: CSVRATDPYEQYF; DNA: TGCAGCGTTAGGGCAACGGATCCCTACGAGCAGTACTTC
D: -; J: TRBJ2-7; V: TRBV5-6; size: many; CDR3: CASSLAAVRASVLPYEQYF; DNA: TGTGCCAGCAGCTTGGCGGCGGTCCGTGCGTCTGTTCTTCCCTACGAGCAGTACTTC
D: TRBD2; J: TRBJ2-2; V: TRBV12-3/TRBV12-4; size: many; CDR3: CASSQGLAATGELFF; DNA: TGTGCCAGCAGCCAGGGACTAGCGGCGACCGGGGAGCTGTTTTTT
D: -; J: TRBJ2-6; V: TRBV29-1; size: many; CDR3: CSAIPFSGANVLTF; DNA: TGCAGCGCCATCCCGTTCTCTGGGGCCAACGTCCTGACTTTC
D: -; J: TRBJ2-3; V: TRBV28; size: many; CDR3: CASTPGTTDTQYF; DNA: TGTGCCAGCACGCCAGGGACCACAGATACGCAGTATTTT
D: -; J: TRBJ1-2; V: TRBV3-1; size: few; CDR3: CASSQVGINYGYTF; DNA: TGTGCCAGCAGCCAAGTGGGAATAAACTATGGCTACACCTTC
D: TRBD2; J: TRBJ2-3; V: TRBV9; size: many; CDR3: CASTGTRTDTQYF; DNA: TGTGCCAGCACCGGGACTAGAACAGATACGCAGTATTTT
D: TRBD2; J: TRBJ2-1; V: TRBV5-6; size: few; CDR3: CASSSLLAGDLNEQFF; DNA: TGTGCCAGCAGCTCCCTACTAGCGGGAGATCTCAATGAGCAGTTCTTC
D: TRBD1; J: TRBJ2-2; V: TRBV5-5; size: few; CDR3: CASLGQGSSPGELFF; DNA: TGTGCCAGCCTAGGACAGGGGTCCAGCCCCGGGGAGCTGTTTTTT
D: TRBD1; J: TRBJ1-2; V: TRBV7-2; size: -; CDR3: CASSSRTGRLFYGYTF; DNA: TGTGCCAGCAGCTCCCGGACAGGGAGGCTTTTCTATGGCTACACCTTC